The subject of this entry is one T cell receptor (beta chain). This table comes from immunoSEQ multiplex PCR, and its TCRdb copy is limited to in-frame clones, with some not included. The table lists almost 250,000 clones, roughly 86% of them singletons. The data originate from a study of blood T cell repertoires in COVID-19. Overall study: The origin of the acute and convalescent COVID-19 samples was the United States, Italy and Spain.

This CDR3 is built from 15 residues. Germline lookup yields CDR1 SGHDN and CDR2 FVKESK. The V and J ends lost 2 bases and 7 bases respectively, with 12 bases between them. The sample comprised peripheral blood. The genes are TRBV14 and TRBJ1-6; tentative D call: TRBD1 (5 bases). The TCR originated in a woman older than 75 with COVID-19, enrolled during active disease. The CDR3 region is CASSQLGLTNSPLHF. The CDR3 DNA reads TGTGCCAGCAGCCAACTGGGACTGACCAATTCACCCCTCCACTTT.